Sequencing of this T cell receptor beta chain was carried out in a study of blood T cell repertoires in COVID-19. The overall study: Acute and convalescent COVID-19 specimens originated in the United States, Italy and Spain. Sources were T cells, B-cell-depleted T cells, or PBMCs; the material itself was cDNA or gDNA.

This CDR3 has 11 residues. Germline V gene sequence: CDR1 MDHEN, CDR2 SYDVKM. The germline V and J ends were trimmed by 5 bases and 7 bases, with 8 bases remaining between them. Study processing details: Using reference gene primer amplification, nucleated cell counts were estimated. Profiled with immunoSEQ multiplex PCR; TCRdb holds only in-frame clones, not every one. From that table come the V and J calls and clone size; the DNA was used to work out D and trimming. The table shows 250,000 to 300,000 clones, with around 86% occurring only once. The genes are TRBV28 and TRBJ1-1; no reliable D call. Sequenced input: peripheral blood. The TCR sequence derives from a man between 50 and 59 years old with acute or convalescent COVID-19. Here the CDR3 reads CASSPSHEAFF. The DNA of the CDR3 is TGTGCCAGCAGTCCTAGCCATGAAGCTTTCTTT. The complete variable domain, with remaining parts taken from reference TRBV28 and TRBJ1-1, reads DVKVTQSSRYLVKRTGEKVFLECVQDMDHENMFWYRQDPGLGLRLIYFSYDVKMKEKGDIPEGYSVSREKKERFSLILESASTNQTSMYLCASSPSHEAFFGQGTRLTVV.